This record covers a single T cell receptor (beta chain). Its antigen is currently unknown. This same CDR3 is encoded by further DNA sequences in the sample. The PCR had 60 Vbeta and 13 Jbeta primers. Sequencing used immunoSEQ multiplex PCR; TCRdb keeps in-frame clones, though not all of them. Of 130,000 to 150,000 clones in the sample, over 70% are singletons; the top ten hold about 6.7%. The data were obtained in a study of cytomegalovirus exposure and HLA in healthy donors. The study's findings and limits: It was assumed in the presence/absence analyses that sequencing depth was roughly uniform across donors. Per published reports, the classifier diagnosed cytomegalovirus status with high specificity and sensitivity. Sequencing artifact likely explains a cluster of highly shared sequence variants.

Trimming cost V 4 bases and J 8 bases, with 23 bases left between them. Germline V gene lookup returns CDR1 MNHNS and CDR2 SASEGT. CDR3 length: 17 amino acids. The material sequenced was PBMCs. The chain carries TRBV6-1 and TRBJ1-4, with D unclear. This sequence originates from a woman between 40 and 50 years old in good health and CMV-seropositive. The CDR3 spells CASSALPATGLEEKLFF. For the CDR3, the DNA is TGTGCCAGCAGTGCCTTGCCCGCAACTGGACTCGAAGAAAAACTGTTTTTT.